One sample yielded the 14 T cell receptor beta chains listed below, sequenced in a study of control samples from healthy donors and cancer patients. Assay used: immunoSEQ multiplex PCR; TCRdb lists only in-frame clones, some missing. The table has about 160,000 clones, around 94% seen once. Sequenced sample: PBMCs. These receptors were taken from a man in his 60s with colorectal cancer.

The gene calls are TRBV6-2 or TRBV6-3 and TRBJ1-1; no clear D. Germline CDR1 MNHEY, CDR2 SVGEGT. Trimming cost V 6 bases and J 3 bases, with 11 bases left between them. This CDR3 comprises 13 residues. The CDR3 nucleotides read TGTGCCAGCAGCCCTTACACAGACACTGAAGCTTTCTTT. Its protein product is CASSPYTDTEAFF.

This clone came up once. The rearrangement links TRBV27 to TRBJ2-1, with 8 bases aligning to TRBD2. The V and J ends lost 2 bases and 0 bases, in that order; junction bases with no gene match: 3. CDR1 is MNHEY and CDR2 is SMNVEV in the germline V gene (reference sequence). This CDR3 has 16 amino acids. CDR3 in amino acids: CASSLNAGGSYNEQFF. CDR3 sequence (DNA): TGTGCCAGCAGTTTAAACGCGGGGGGCTCCTACAATGAGCAGTTCTTC.

The rearrangement uses TRBV28 and TRBJ1-1; unclear D gene. V lost 7 bases and J 3 bases, leaving 21 bases between the germline ends. The CDR3 sequence is 16 residues long. The germline gives CDR1 MDHEN, CDR2 SYDVKM. CDR3 DNA sequence: TGTGCCAGCATCCCCCCTCGGCCAGTCATGGACACTGAAGCTTTCTTT. This encodes CASIPPRPVMDTEAFF.

With respect to this clone: Relative to the germline gene, one junction end is altered; a read error may explain this. V gene TRBV7-7 combines with J gene TRBJ2-1; tentatively, D is TRBD2 (5 bases). The V gene's germline CDR1 is SSHAT and CDR2 FNYEAQ (reference sequence). This CDR3 spans 15 amino acids. The CDR3, as DNA: TGTGCCAGCAGCCTAGCTGAGGGCCTTTTTAATGAGCAGTTCTTC. This translates into CASSLAEGLFNEQFF.

The V and J genes are TRBV6-1 and TRBJ1-2; D possibly corresponds to TRBD1 (5 bases). Per germline, CDR1 MNHNS and CDR2 SASEGT. The CDR3 extends over 19 amino acids. Trimming pared 2 bases from V and 2 bases from J, leaving 24 bases between. Written as DNA, the CDR3 is TGTGCCAGCAGTGAAAATATCTGGGGGGATAGGGAGCTAAACTATGGCTACACCTTC. It encodes CASSENIWGDRELNYGYTF.

This chain connects TRBV5-1 to TRBJ2-2; either TRBD1 or TRBD2 may fit D (5 bases each). The CDR3 loop spans 14 amino acids. Trimming removed 4 bases at V and 5 bases at J, with 12 bases between. The V gene's germline CDR1 is SGHRS and CDR2 YFSETQ. CDR3 amino acids: CASSPRDGTGELFF. CDR3 nucleotides: TGCGCCAGCAGCCCACGGGACGGAACCGGGGAGCTGTTTTTT.

This rearrangement joins TRBV29-1 to TRBJ2-4; 7 bases are a match to TRBD1. The junction had 1 base not matched to a gene; V was cut back by 6 bases and J by 5 bases. CDR1 SQVTM and CDR2 ANQGSEA come from the germline V gene. This CDR3 has 11 amino acids. CDR3 nucleotide sequence: TGCAGCGTGGGACAGCAAAACATTCAGTACTTC. Its protein product is CSVGQQNIQYF.

This clone was seen once. The chain is built from TRBV28 and TRBJ1-5, with TRBD1 identical over 8 bases. Germline-derived CDR1 and CDR2 are MDHEN and SYDVKM. The CDR3 contains 15 residues. The trim removed 6 bases at V and 7 bases at J, leaving 11 bases unmatched. CDR3 sequence (DNA): TGTGCCAGCAGCTCCTTCGGACAGGGCACACAGCCCCAGCATTTT. Protein: CASSSFGQGTQPQHF.

The chain is built from TRBV7-8 and TRBJ1-3, with D perhaps matching TRBD1 (6 bases). Germline V CDR1 and CDR2: SGHVS, FQNEAQ. The CDR3 has 15 amino acids. Trimming took 1 base from V and 4 from J, leaving 11 bases between them. The DNA for the CDR3 is TGTGCCAGCAGCTTAGGGACAGTGGGAGGAAACACCATATATTTT. Amino acid sequence: CASSLGTVGGNTIYF. The complete variable domain, with remaining parts taken from reference TRBV7-8 and TRBJ1-3, reads GAGVSQSPRYKVAKRGQDVALRCDPISGHVSLFWYQQALGQGPEFLTYFQNEAQLDKSGLPSDRFFAERPEGSVSTLKIQRTQQEDSAVYLCASSLGTVGGNTIYFGEGSWLTVV.

The chain uses TRBV5-5 and TRBJ2-7; TRBD1 aligns across 7 bases. Trimming cost V 3 bases and J 6 bases; bases outside gene matches: 9. The CDR3 spans 14 residues. From germline, CDR1 is SGHKS and CDR2 YYEKEE (reference sequence). The CDR3 protein is CASSSITGVTEQYF. The CDR3 region has the DNA TGTGCCAGCAGCTCTATAACAGGGGTTACCGAGCAGTACTTC.

The chain links TRBV19 to TRBJ1-4; D ambiguous. CDR1 is LNHDA and CDR2 is SQIVND in the germline V gene (reference sequence). The CDR3 is 16 residues long. V shed 2 bases and J shed 0 bases, with 10 bases lying between them. The CDR3 loop is CASSIPSAATNEKLFF. In nucleotides, the CDR3 is TGTGCCAGTAGTATACCATCGGCGGCAACTAATGAAAAACTGTTTTTT.

This chain links TRBV25-1 with TRBJ1-2; 11 nucleotides match TRBD1. Germline V lookup: CDR1 MGHDK, CDR2 SYGVNS. CDR3 length: 15 amino acids. With 0 bases clipped from V and 7 bases from J, the junction kept 4 bases outside the gene matches. CDR3 sequence: CASSEYGGQGAGYTF. In DNA form, the CDR3 reads TGTGCCAGCAGTGAATATGGAGGACAGGGGGCTGGCTACACCTTC.

The rearrangement joins TRBV3-1 (or the pseudogene TRBV3-2) to TRBJ2-7; no reliable D call. The CDR3 totals 13 residues. Germline CDR1 is LGHDT and CDR2 is YNNKEL (reference sequence). The germline V and J ends were trimmed by 5 bases and 3 bases, with 11 bases remaining between them. CDR3 protein: CASSSSDLYEQYF. In nucleotides, the CDR3 is TGTGCCAGCAGCTCTTCAGACCTCTACGAGCAGTACTTC.

This chain connects TRBV7-2 to TRBJ2-1; a weak D match, TRBD2 (6 bases). Germline values: CDR1 SGHTA, CDR2 FQGNSA. The CDR3 contains 16 residues. V lost 6 bases and J lost 5, with 20 bases in between. The CDR3 region has the DNA TGTGCCAGCAGACGCCAACCGGGACTCTGGGACAATGAGCAGTTCTTC. This encodes CASRRQPGLWDNEQFF.